This TCR beta chain was obtained from a study of shared clonotypes between healthy human individuals. Broader study findings: With few donors, the genetic and exposure-history diversity represented was limited. Sampling covered nothing but blood. Tissue TCR repertoires likely differ from those found in blood.

At the deep level, the assay was run. The method was immunoSEQ multiplex PCR; TCRdb's version includes in-frame clones alone and lacks a portion of them. The top ten clones hold 15% to 20% of a sample with roughly 320,000 clones, 80% to 90% of them seen once. This CDR3 has 16 residues. Trimming left V 2 bases short and J 0 bases short, with 11 bases between. Germline loops: CDR1 MNHEY, CDR2 SVGAGI. As regards this clone: The antigen remains undetermined.

The TCR sequence derives from a man younger than 35 in good health. The chain uses TRBV6-5 and TRBJ2-1, with a weak D call TRBD2 (5 bases). The specimen sequenced was memory CD8+ T cells sorted from blood. Described subset: CD45RO+ cells pooled with CCR7-negative TemRA cells. The CDR3 DNA is TGTGCCAGCAGTTACAGGCTAGCAGGCTCCTACAATGAGCAGTTCTTC. This encodes CASSYRLAGSYNEQFF.